This TCR beta chain came from a study of human T cells and chemical hapten exposure (dated by TCRdb to the early 2020s). About the study as a whole: For sensitization, 2% DPC in acetone was applied to a 2 cm by 2 cm area of upper inner arm skin. Most of the patients in the cohort were female, and the cohort covered alopecia areata with under or over 50% scalp involvement, alopecia totalis and alopecia universalis. The libraries were sequenced as a pool, and the TCR yield per sample differed mostly because of small variations in library volumes within the pool. Weekly therapeutic DPC doses were additionally applied to the scalp of patients throughout the roughly 24-week study period. The study tracked peripheral blood TCR repertoire changes in vivo during primary and secondary sensitization to the hapten diphenylcyclopropenone (DPC) in alopecia patients. Blood for TCR sequencing was provided by twenty-nine alopecia patients at one to four time points (pre-sensitization, 2, 6 and 24 weeks). Patient blood was sampled pre-sensitization (week 0) and at 2, 6 and about 24 weeks after DPC sensitization. Patch tests used Finn chambers with 0.01% DPC on the upper back, scored after 6 days by International Contact Dermatitis Research Group standards. General findings and caveats noted by the study authors: Alopecia, a presumed autoimmune disease, was present in all patients, so the immune response of the patients might differ from that of healthy individuals. Expanded TCRs formed significantly more large CDR3 similarity clusters than pre-sensitization or healthy control sets, consistent with antigen-driven responses. Patch test score was positively correlated with the number of PT1 expanded TCRs, with significance at thresholds 8, 16 and 32 but not at 4. After repeated subsampling, changes were observed in the strength of the expansion versus patch-test correlation and in the threshold at which the correlation became significant. No change with DPC sensitization was found in the number of TCRs above 1 in 1000 frequency, and no evidence of global repertoire structure alterations was found.

Libraries were built with RACE. Sequencer: NextSeq 500. Library preparation attached unique molecular identifiers to individual cDNA molecules for quantitative, reproducible TCR counting. From each blood RNA sample, both TCR alpha and TCR beta chains were sequenced. As for how the authors treated the data: Samples had a median of roughly 87,000 TCRs, with a range from about 23,224 to 690,600. The Decombinator software suite was used to annotate the V, J and CDR3 of the TCR reads. For PS versus PT1 abundance plots, all samples were subsampled to the same number of TCRs (28,000). Expanded TCRs were defined as absent before sensitization and observed at least eight times at the 2-week time point. The public sequencing data were trimmed at Q25 with fastp and processed into clonotypes with MiXCR by TCRdb, which kept only in-frame beta chains. Rows merge per CDR3 protein into single entries with the most common DNA and genes. It is TCRdb's table, rather than the study itself, that gives the V and J calls and clone size. The sample table holds more than 250,000 distinct CDR3 sequences, of which about 8.1% were seen once. The leading ten clones occupy roughly 2.5% of the sample.

This clonotype appeared many times. This clone's antigen is unknown. Base qualities are missing; no much larger clone stands one base away. The CDR3 measures 14 amino acids from cysteine to phenylalanine. The entry retains the CDR3 DNA only, 42 bases that are in frame from base 1. V has 4 bases trimmed and J has 5 bases trimmed; junction bases matching no gene number 9. As encoded in the germline V gene, CDR1 is SGDLS while CDR2 is YYNGEE. This sample's time point label indicates: pre-sensitization, week 0. This specimen's treatment or condition label, per the study, means: therapeutic diphenylcyclopropenone sensitization with weekly scalp DPC. At each patch-test visit, blood was drawn before the patch test was applied. To be eligible, patients had to be aged 18 to 70, diagnosed with alopecia and judged suitable for DPC therapy, while pregnant patients were excluded. Unfractionated whole blood was collected in Tempus Blood RNA tubes, and total RNA was extracted from that blood.

This receptor was obtained from a woman in her 40s with alopecia areata. Some clones in this sample may be carry-over from other donors' samples. The V and J segments used are TRBV9 and TRBJ2-7; 7 bases in the middle match TRBD2. Sample: whole blood, taken in connection with sensitization to the hapten diphenylcyclopropenone (DPC). The nucleotide sequence reads as follows: TGTGCCAGCAGCCCCCTTCGCGGGAGCAACGAGCAGTACTTC. The encoded protein is CASSPLRGSNEQYF.